This T cell receptor beta chain was captured in a study of blood T cell repertoires in COVID-19. Study overall: Samples of COVID-19 (acute and convalescent) were obtained from the United States, Italy and Spain.

As processed by the authors: For nucleated cells, counts were estimated from reference gene primer amplification. Sequencing used immunoSEQ multiplex PCR; TCRdb keeps in-frame clones, though not all of them. From that table come the V and J calls and clone size; the DNA was used to work out D and trimming. Of 150,000 to 200,000 clones listed, about four fifths were seen once; the top ten hold more than 9.5%. Recovered status applied to Cohort 3 donors who had two consecutive negative PCRs. It also applied to those with clearance or with symptom resolution. This clone was seen once. The CDR3 extends over 15 amino acids. Per germline, CDR1 MNHEY and CDR2 SMNVEV (reference sequence). Deletions cut 4 bases from V and 4 bases from J, with 11 bases between.

The sample was PBMCs or T cells enriched from blood (not recorded which). This clonotype originated in a middle-aged man who had recovered from COVID-19. This rearrangement joins TRBV27 to TRBJ1-6, with D possibly being TRBD1 (5 bases). CDR3: CASSSPGGYNSPLHF. The CDR3 DNA follows: TGTGCCAGCAGTTCCCCCGGGGGTTATAATTCACCCCTCCACTTT.